Described below is a single T cell receptor beta chain sequence and its context. The target antigen is unknown. These data come from a study of early T cells in non-severe SARS-CoV-2 infection. The V end was cut by 2 bases, the J end by 13 bases, with 12 bases between. Germline V gene data show CDR1 as SNHLY and CDR2 as FYNNEI. This CDR3 region has 12 residues. Points from the study as a whole: Reliance on VDJdb matching favored anti-spike CD8 responses; private and CD4 specificities were missed.

Attachment of unique molecular identifiers was made to individual cDNA molecules. TCRdb re-analysed the 5' RACE reads in MiXCR, keeping a single row per CDR3 protein. The sample lists about 82,000 distinct CDR3 sequences, less than 15% occurring once. The chain joins TRBV2 to TRBJ2-1; D is uncertain. The clonotype originates from an adult who was a healthcare worker with PCR-confirmed SARS-CoV-2 infection or an uninfected control (not recorded which). The source material was whole blood. In DNA form, the CDR3 reads TGTGCCAGCAGTGAAACAGTACGGCACCAGTTCTTC. Protein: CASSETVRHQFF.